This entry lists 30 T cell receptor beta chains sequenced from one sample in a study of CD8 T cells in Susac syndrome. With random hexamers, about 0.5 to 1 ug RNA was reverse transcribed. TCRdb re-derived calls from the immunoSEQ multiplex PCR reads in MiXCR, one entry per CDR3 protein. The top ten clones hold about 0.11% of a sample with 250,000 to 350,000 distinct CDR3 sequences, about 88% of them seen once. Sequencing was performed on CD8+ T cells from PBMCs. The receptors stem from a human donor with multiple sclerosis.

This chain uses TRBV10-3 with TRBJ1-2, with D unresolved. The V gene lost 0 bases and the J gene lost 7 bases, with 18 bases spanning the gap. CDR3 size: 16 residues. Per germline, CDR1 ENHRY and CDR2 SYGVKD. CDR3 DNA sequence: TGTGCCATCAGTGAGTCAGGTCCAGGCGTCAAGCTTGGCTACACCTTC. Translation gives CAISESGPGVKLGYTF.

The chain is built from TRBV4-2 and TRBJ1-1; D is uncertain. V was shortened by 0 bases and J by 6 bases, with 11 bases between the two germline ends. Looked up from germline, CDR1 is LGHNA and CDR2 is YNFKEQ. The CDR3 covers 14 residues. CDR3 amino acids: CASSQDRDSPEAFF. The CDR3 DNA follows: TGTGCCAGCAGCCAAGATAGGGATTCCCCTGAAGCTTTCTTT.

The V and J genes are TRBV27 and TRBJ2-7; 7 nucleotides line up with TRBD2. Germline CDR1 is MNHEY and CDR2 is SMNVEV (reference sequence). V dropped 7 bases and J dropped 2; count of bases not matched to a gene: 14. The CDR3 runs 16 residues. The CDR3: CASNSEGLAATYEQYF. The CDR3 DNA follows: TGTGCCAGCAACTCAGAGGGCCTAGCGGCTACCTACGAGCAGTACTTC.

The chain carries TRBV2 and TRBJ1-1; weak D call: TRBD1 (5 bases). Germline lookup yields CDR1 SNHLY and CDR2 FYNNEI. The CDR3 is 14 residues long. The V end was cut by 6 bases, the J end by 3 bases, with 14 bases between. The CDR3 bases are TGTGCCAGCAGGGGAGCAGGGAAGTACACTGAAGCTTTCTTT. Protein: CASRGAGKYTEAFF.

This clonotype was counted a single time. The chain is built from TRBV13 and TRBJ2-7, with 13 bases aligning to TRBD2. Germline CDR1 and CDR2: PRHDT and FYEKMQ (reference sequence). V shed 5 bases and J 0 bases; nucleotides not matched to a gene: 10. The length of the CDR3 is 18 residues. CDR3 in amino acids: CASSARTSGSLGSYEQYF. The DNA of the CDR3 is TGTGCCAGCAGCGCTCGGACTAGCGGGAGCCTTGGCTCCTACGAGCAGTACTTC.

In DNA form, the CDR3 reads TGTGCCAGCAGCTTAGTCCCTAGCGATCCCACAGATACGCAGTATTTT. Translating it yields CASSLVPSDPTDTQYF. This chain links TRBV7-2 with TRBJ2-3, with D tentatively TRBD2 (6 bases). V was shortened by 1 base and J by 2 bases, with 13 bases between the two germline ends. There are 16 residues in the CDR3. CDR1 SGHTA and CDR2 FQGNSA come from the germline V gene.

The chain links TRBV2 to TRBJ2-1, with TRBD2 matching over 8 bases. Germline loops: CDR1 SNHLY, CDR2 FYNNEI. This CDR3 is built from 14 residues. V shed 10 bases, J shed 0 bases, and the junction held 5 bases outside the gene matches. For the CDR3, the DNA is TGTGCCAAAAAGCGGGAGTCCTCCTACAATGAGCAGTTCTTC. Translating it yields CAKKRESSYNEQFF.

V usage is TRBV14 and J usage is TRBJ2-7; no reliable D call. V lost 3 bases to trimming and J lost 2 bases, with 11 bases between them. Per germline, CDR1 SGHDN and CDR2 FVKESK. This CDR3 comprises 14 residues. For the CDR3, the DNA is TGTGCCAGCAGCCATTTAGGGTTAACCTACGAGCAGTACTTC. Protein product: CASSHLGLTYEQYF.

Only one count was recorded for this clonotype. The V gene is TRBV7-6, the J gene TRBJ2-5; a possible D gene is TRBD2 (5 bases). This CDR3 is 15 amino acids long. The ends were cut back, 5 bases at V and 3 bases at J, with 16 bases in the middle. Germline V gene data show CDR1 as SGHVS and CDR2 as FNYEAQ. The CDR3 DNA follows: TGTGCCAGCAGCGCCCTAGTTCGGCGGGAAGAGACCCAGTACTTC. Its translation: CASSALVRREETQYF.

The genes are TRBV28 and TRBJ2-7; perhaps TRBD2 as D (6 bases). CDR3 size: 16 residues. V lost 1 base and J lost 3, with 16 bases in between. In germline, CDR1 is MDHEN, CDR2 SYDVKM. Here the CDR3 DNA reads TGTGCCAGCAGTTTATCGGGCTCGGGCGGGATCTACGAGCAGTACTTC. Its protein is CASSLSGSGGIYEQYF.

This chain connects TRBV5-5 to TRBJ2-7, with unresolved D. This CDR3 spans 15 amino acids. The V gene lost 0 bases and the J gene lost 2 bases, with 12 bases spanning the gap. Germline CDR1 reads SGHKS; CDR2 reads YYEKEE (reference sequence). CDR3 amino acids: CASSLGAGPAYEQYF. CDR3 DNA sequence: TGTGCCAGCAGCTTGGGGGCAGGACCCGCCTACGAGCAGTACTTC.

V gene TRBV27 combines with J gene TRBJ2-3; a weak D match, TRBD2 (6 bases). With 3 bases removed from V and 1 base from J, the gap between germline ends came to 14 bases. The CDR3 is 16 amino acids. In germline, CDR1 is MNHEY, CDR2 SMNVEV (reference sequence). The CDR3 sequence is CASSFLREHGTDTQYF. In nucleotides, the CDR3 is TGTGCCAGCAGTTTCCTACGGGAGCACGGCACAGATACGCAGTATTTT.

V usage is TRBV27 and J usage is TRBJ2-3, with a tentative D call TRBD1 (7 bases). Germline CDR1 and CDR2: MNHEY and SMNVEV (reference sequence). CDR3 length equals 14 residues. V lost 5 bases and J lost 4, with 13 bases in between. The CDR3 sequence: CASSQGGRADTQYF. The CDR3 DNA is TGTGCCAGCAGTCAGGGGGGCAGGGCAGATACGCAGTATTTT.

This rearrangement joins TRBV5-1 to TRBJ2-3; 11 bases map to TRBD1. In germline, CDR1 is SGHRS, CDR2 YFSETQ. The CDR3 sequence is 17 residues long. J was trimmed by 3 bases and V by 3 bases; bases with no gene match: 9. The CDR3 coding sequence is TGCGCCAGCAGCTCTAAACCGGGACAGGGGGTGACAGATACGCAGTATTTT. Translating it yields CASSSKPGQGVTDTQYF.

The CDR3 nucleotides are TGTGCCAGTAGTATTGAGGGGTCTACAAACGAGCAGTACTTC. This codes for CASSIEGSTNEQYF. V gene TRBV19 combines with J gene TRBJ2-7; the D gene could be TRBD1 or TRBD2 (5 bases each). The CDR3 spans 14 residues. Germline assignment: CDR1 LNHDA and CDR2 SQIVND (reference sequence). V lost 3 bases, J lost 5 bases, and 14 bases lay in between.

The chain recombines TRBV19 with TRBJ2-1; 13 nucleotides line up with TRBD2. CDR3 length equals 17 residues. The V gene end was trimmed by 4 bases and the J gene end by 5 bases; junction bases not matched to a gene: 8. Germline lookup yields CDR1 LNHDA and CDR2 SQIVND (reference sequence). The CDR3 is CASSTGLAGDPHNEQFF. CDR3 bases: TGTGCCAGTAGTACCGGACTAGCGGGAGATCCCCACAATGAGCAGTTCTTC.

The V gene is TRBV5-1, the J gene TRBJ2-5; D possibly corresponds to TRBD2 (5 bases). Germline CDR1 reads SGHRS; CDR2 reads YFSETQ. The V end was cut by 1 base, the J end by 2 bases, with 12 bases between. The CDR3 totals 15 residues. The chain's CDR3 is CASSLRTGLQETQYF. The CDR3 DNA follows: TGCGCCAGCAGCTTGAGGACTGGGTTACAAGAGACCCAGTACTTC.

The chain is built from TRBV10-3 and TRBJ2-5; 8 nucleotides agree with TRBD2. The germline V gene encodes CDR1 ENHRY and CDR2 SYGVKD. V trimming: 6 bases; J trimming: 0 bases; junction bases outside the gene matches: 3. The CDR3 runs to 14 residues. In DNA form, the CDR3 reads TGTGCCATCAGGGGACTAGGTGACCAAGAGACCCAGTACTTC. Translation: CAIRGLGDQETQYF.

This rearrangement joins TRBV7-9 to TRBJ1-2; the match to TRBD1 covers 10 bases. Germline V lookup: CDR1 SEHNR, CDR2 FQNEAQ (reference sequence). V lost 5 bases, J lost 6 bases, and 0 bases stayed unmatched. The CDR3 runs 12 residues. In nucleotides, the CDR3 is TGTGCCAGCAGCGGGACAGGGGATGGCTACACCTTC. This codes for CASSGTGDGYTF. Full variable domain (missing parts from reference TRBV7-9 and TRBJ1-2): DTGVSQNPRHKITKRGQNVTFRCDPISEHNRLYWYRQTLGQGPEFLTYFQNEAQLEKSRLLSDRFSAERPKGSFSTLEIQRTEQGDSAMYLCASSGTGDGYTFGSGTRLTVV.

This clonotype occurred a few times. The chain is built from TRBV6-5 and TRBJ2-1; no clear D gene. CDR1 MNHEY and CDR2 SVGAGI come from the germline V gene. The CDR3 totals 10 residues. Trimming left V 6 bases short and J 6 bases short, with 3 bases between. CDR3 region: CASRTNEQFF. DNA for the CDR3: TGTGCCAGCAGGACCAATGAGCAGTTCTTC.

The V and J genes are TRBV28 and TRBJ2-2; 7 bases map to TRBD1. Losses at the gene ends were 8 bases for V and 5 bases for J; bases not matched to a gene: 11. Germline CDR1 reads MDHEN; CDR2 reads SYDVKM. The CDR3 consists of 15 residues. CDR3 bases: TGTGCCAGCTTCGCAGAGGGGGCGCGGACCGGGGAGCTGTTTTTT. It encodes CASFAEGARTGELFF.

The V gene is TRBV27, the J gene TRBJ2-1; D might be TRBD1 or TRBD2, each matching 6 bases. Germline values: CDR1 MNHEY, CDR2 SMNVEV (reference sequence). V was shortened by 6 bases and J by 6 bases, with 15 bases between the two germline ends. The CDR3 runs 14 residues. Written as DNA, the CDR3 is TGTGCCAGCAGCTTACCCGGAGGGGGCAATGAGCAGTTCTTC. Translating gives CASSLPGGGNEQFF.

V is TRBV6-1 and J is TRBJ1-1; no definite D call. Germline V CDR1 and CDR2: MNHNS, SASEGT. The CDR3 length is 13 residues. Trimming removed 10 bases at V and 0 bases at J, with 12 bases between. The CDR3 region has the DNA TGTGCCACTGAAGGGAGATTGAACACTGAAGCTTTCTTT. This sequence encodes CATEGRLNTEAFF.

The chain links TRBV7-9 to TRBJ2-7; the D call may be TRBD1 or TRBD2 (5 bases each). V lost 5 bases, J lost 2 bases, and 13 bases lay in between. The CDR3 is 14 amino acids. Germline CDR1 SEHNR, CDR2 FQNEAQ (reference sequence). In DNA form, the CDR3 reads TGTGCCAGCAGCCTCCGGGACGGCGCCTACGAGCAGTACTTC. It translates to CASSLRDGAYEQYF.

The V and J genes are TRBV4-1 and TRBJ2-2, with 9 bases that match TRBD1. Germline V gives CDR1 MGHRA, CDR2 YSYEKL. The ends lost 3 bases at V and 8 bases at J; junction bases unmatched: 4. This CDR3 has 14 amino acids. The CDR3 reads CASSQTGGKGELFF. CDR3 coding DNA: TGCGCCAGCAGCCAGACAGGGGGGAAAGGGGAGCTGTTTTTT.

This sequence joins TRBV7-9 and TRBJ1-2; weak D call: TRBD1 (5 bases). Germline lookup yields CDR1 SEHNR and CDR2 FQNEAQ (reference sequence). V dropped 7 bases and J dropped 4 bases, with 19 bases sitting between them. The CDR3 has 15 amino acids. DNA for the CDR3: TGTGCCAGCATTGGTAATGAGGGGCAGAGCTATGGCTACACCTTC. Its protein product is CASIGNEGQSYGYTF.

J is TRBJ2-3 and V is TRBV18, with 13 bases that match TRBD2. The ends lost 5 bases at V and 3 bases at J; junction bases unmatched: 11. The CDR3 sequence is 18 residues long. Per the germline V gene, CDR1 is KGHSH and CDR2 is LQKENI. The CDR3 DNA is TGTGCCAGCTCAGAGTGGACTAGCGGGAGATACATTACAGATACGCAGTATTTT. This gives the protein CASSEWTSGRYITDTQYF. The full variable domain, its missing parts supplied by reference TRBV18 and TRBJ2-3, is NAGVMQNPRHLVRRRGQEARLRCSPMKGHSHVYWYRQLPEEGLKFMVYLQKENIIDESGMPKERFSAEFPKEGPSILRIQQVVRGDSAAYFCASSEWTSGRYITDTQYFGPGTRLTVL.

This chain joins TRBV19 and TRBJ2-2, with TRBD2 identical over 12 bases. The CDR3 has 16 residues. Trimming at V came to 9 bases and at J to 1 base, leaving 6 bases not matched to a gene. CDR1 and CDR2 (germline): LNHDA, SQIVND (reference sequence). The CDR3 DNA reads TGTGCCAGCCGCGGACTAGCGGGATGGAACACCGGGGAGCTGTTTTTT. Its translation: CASRGLAGWNTGELFF.

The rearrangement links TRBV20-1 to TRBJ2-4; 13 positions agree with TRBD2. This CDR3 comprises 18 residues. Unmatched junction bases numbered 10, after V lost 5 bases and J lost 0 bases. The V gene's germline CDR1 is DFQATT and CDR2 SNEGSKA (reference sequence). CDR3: CSACPGTSGILAKNIQYF. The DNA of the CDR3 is TGCAGTGCTTGCCCCGGGACTAGCGGGATACTAGCCAAAAACATTCAGTACTTC.

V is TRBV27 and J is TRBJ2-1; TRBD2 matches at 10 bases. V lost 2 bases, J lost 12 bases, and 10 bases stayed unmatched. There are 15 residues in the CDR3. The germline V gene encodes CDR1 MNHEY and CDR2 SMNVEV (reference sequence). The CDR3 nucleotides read TGTGCCAGCAGTTTAGGAAGCGGGAGGGGCGGCGGGCAGTTCTTC. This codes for CASSLGSGRGGGQFF.